This entry lists 21 T cell receptor beta chains sequenced from one sample in a study of T cell responses to AZD1222 COVID-19 vaccine. Clones were read by immunoSEQ multiplex PCR, and TCRdb kept only the in-frame ones, dropping some. The data contain 130,000 or so clones, about 86% of them singletons. The sample here was peripheral blood, taken on day 0 of AZD1222 vaccination. The receptors were gathered from an adult in good health.

The J gene is TRBJ1-2, the V gene TRBV24-1; D is perhaps TRBD1 (5 bases). The CDR3 spans 15 residues. V was clipped by 5 bases and J by 8 bases, with 20 bases between them. Germline loops: CDR1 KGHDR, CDR2 SFDVKD. In DNA, the CDR3 is TGTGCCACCAGTGGCTCCGGGGACGCTACGGAAGGCTACACCTTC. It is translated as CATSGSGDATEGYTF.

This clone was recorded once. The gene calls are TRBV7-9 and TRBJ1-1, with D hard to call. The CDR3 extends over 16 amino acids. V dropped 5 bases and J dropped 0 bases, with 16 bases sitting between them. CDR1 and CDR2 from the germline V gene are SEHNR and FQNEAQ (reference sequence). As DNA, the CDR3 is TGTGCCAGCAGCCCCCCCATGGCTGGCATGAACACTGAAGCTTTCTTT. It specifies CASSPPMAGMNTEAFF.

The chain uses TRBV20-1 and TRBJ2-7, with D unresolved. CDR3 size: 11 residues. CDR1 and CDR2 from the germline V gene are DFQATT and SNEGSKA (reference sequence). Trimming took 6 bases from V and 7 from J, leaving 13 bases between them. CDR3 sequence (DNA): TGCAGTGCCTCGTTCTCAGGAGAGCAGTACTTC. The encoded protein is CSASFSGEQYF.

The rearrangement uses TRBV21-1 and TRBJ2-5; no check of the table's D call, TRBD2, against the DNA was made. TRBV21-1 is tagged as a pseudogene. CDR3 size: 17 residues. This chain's CDR3 is CASSTGERGGIKETQYF. CDR3 bases: TGTGCCAGCAGCACAGGGGAGCGGGGGGGAATAAAAGAGACCCAGTACTTC.

The J gene is TRBJ2-7, the V gene TRBV6-5; the match to TRBD2 covers 9 bases. V lost 4 bases to trimming and J lost 3 bases; unmatched junction nucleotides: 4. Germline V gene sequence: CDR1 MNHEY, CDR2 SVGAGI. The CDR3 sequence is 14 residues long. CDR3 amino acids: CASSWASGNYEQYF. The CDR3 bases are TGTGCCAGCAGTTGGGCTAGCGGGAACTACGAGCAGTACTTC.

The V call is TRBV19, the J call TRBJ1-6; D not certain. Between the trimmed V and J ends, which lost 3 bases and 10 bases, there was a span of 7 bases. This CDR3 region has 12 residues. CDR1 is LNHDA, CDR2 SQIVND, per germline (reference sequence). The chain's CDR3 is CASSIAQSPLHF. For the CDR3, the DNA is TGTGCCAGTAGTATCGCCCAATCACCCCTCCACTTT.

V gene TRBV7-2 combines with J gene TRBJ2-7; D gene unclear. The CDR3 spans 15 residues. Trimming shortened V by 1 base and J by 7 bases, and 17 bases separated the two germline ends. Germline V lookup: CDR1 SGHTA, CDR2 FQGNSA. This CDR3 reads CASSLGVGLVGEQYF. CDR3 bases: TGTGCCAGCAGCTTAGGAGTAGGGCTCGTGGGGGAGCAGTACTTC. The full variable domain, in which reference TRBV7-2 and TRBJ2-7 provide the parts outside the CDR3, is GAGVSQSPSNKVTEKGKDVELRCDPISGHTALYWYRQSLGQGLEFLIYFQGNSAPDKSGLPSDRFSAERTGGSVSTLTIQRTQQEDSAVYLCASSLGVGLVGEQYFGPGTRLTVT.

In nucleotides, the CDR3 is TGCGCCAGCAGCCAAGATTCGCAGGGTGAAGAGCAGTACTTC. It is translated as CASSQDSQGEEQYF. V usage is TRBV4-3 and J usage is TRBJ2-7, with D possibly TRBD1 on 5 matching bases. The CDR3 totals 14 residues. Germline values: CDR1 LGHNA, CDR2 YSLEER. Deletions cut 0 bases from V and 7 bases from J, with 13 bases between.

The chain couples TRBV25-1 to TRBJ2-5; possible D gene TRBD1, 6 bases. The CDR3 has 16 amino acids. Germline assignment: CDR1 MGHDK and CDR2 SYGVNS. Trimming took 5 bases from V and 5 from J, leaving 21 bases between them. CDR3 in DNA: TGTGCCAGCAGTCCCCCGGGACACCCGAGGGTGGAGACCCAGTACTTC. It translates to CASSPPGHPRVETQYF. Supplemented by reference TRBV25-1 and TRBJ2-5, the full variable domain reads EADIYQTPRYLVIGTGKKITLECSQTMGHDKMYWYQQDPGMELHLIHYSYGVNSTEKGDLSSESTVSRIRTEHFPLTLESARPSHTSQYLCASSPPGHPRVETQYFGPGTRLLVL.

The chain combines TRBV13 with TRBJ2-2; D remains ambiguous. Germline V gene data show CDR1 as PRHDT and CDR2 as FYEKMQ (reference sequence). Trimming removed 0 bases from V and 6 bases from J, with 11 bases in between. The CDR3 totals 15 residues. CDR3 protein: CASSLGGGKAGELFF. DNA of the CDR3: TGTGCCAGCAGCTTAGGAGGTGGTAAGGCCGGGGAGCTGTTTTTT.

The rearrangement links TRBV24-1 to TRBJ2-2; D not resolved. CDR1 and CDR2 from the germline V gene are KGHDR and SFDVKD. The CDR3 has 16 amino acids. Trimming left V 0 bases short and J 6 bases short, with 13 bases between. CDR3 bases: TGTGCCACCAGTGATTTGAACCTAGAAGTCTCCGGGGAGCTGTTTTTT. This gives the protein CATSDLNLEVSGELFF.

V is TRBV7-9 and J is TRBJ1-4; D remains ambiguous. Germline CDR1 SEHNR, CDR2 FQNEAQ (reference sequence). V lost 1 base, J lost 8 bases, and 8 bases lay in between. The CDR3 is 13 residues long. CDR3 region: CASSLVGNEKLFF. The CDR3, as DNA: TGTGCCAGCAGCTTAGTGGGAAACGAAAAACTGTTTTTT.

The V call is TRBV19, the J call TRBJ1-1; D gene ambiguous. Germline CDR1 LNHDA, CDR2 SQIVND (reference sequence). CDR3 length: 13 residues. Between the trimmed V and J ends, which lost 4 bases and 0 bases, there was a span of 6 bases. The CDR3 nucleotides read TGTGCCAGTAGTACTAGATTGAACACTGAAGCTTTCTTT. It codes for CASSTRLNTEAFF.

The V and J genes are TRBV2 and TRBJ1-3; D possibly corresponds to TRBD1 (6 bases). The CDR3 runs to 14 residues. V dropped 6 bases and J dropped 2 bases, with 11 bases sitting between them. Per the germline V gene, CDR1 is SNHLY and CDR2 is FYNNEI. CDR3 nucleotides: TGTGCCAGCAGGGACAGTTATACTGGAAACACCATATATTTT. Translation: CASRDSYTGNTIYF.

The CDR3 DNA reads TGCGCCAGCAGCCAAGAACCGGGAGAAACCTACAATGAGCAGTTCTTC. Its translation is CASSQEPGETYNEQFF. This chain uses TRBV4-3 with TRBJ2-1; maybe TRBD2 (6 bases). The CDR3 has 16 amino acids. Per germline, CDR1 LGHNA and CDR2 YSLEER. Trimming took 0 bases from V and 2 from J, leaving 11 bases between them.

J is TRBJ1-2 and V is TRBV4-3; 8 positions agree with TRBD1. V lost 4 bases to trimming and J lost 0 bases; unmatched junction nucleotides: 4. CDR3 size: 15 residues. Looked up from germline, CDR1 is LGHNA and CDR2 is YSLEER. The CDR3 loop reads CASSPTGGANYGYTF. The CDR3 DNA follows: TGCGCCAGCAGCCCAACAGGGGGAGCTAACTATGGCTACACCTTC.

This clone has only a few counts. The rearrangement uses TRBV6-2 or TRBV6-3 and TRBJ1-5; a weak D match, TRBD1 (5 bases). The CDR3 consists of 17 residues. Germline-derived CDR1 and CDR2 are MNHEY and SVGEGT. V was clipped by 2 bases and J by 0 bases, with 14 bases between them. CDR3 loop: CASSYAPGWYSNQPQHF. CDR3 DNA sequence: TGTGCCAGCAGTTACGCGCCAGGGTGGTATAGCAATCAGCCCCAGCATTTT.

In its sample, this clone was seen once. CDR3: CSVDGSGWGETQYF. CDR3 bases: TGCAGCGTTGACGGCTCAGGGTGGGGGGAGACCCAGTACTTC. V is TRBV29-1 and J is TRBJ2-5; either TRBD1 or TRBD2 may fit D (5 bases each). In germline, CDR1 is SQVTM, CDR2 ANQGSEA. The CDR3 has 14 amino acids. The ends were cut back, 3 bases at V and 5 bases at J, with 16 bases in the middle.

The chain is built from TRBV5-4 and TRBJ2-5; 11 nucleotides match TRBD2. CDR3 length: 15 amino acids. Germline V gives CDR1 SGHNT, CDR2 YYREEE (reference sequence). V shed 3 bases, J shed 5 bases, and the junction held 6 bases outside the gene matches. CDR3 sequence reads: CASSSRTSGLETQYF. The CDR3 DNA reads as TGTGCCAGCAGCTCTCGGACTAGCGGGTTGGAGACCCAGTACTTC.

This clone was detected once. The chain couples TRBV7-8 to TRBJ2-7, with TRBD1 as a possible D gene (5 bases). The germline V and J ends were trimmed by 5 bases and 6 bases, with 17 bases remaining between them. This CDR3 spans 14 amino acids. Germline V lookup: CDR1 SGHVS, CDR2 FQNEAQ. CDR3 nucleotides: TGTGCCAGCAGCCCCCGGACCAGGGCAGGCGAGCAGTACTTC. The encoded protein is CASSPRTRAGEQYF. Using reference TRBV7-8 and TRBJ2-7 for the parts outside the CDR3, the full variable domain is GAGVSQSPRYKVAKRGQDVALRCDPISGHVSLFWYQQALGQGPEFLTYFQNEAQLDKSGLPSDRFFAERPEGSVSTLKIQRTQQEDSAVYLCASSPRTRAGEQYFGPGTRLTVT.

The rearrangement links TRBV27 to TRBJ2-2, with D perhaps matching TRBD2 (6 bases). The germline V and J ends were trimmed by 6 bases and 3 bases, with 8 bases remaining between them. Germline V CDR1 and CDR2: MNHEY, SMNVEV (reference sequence). CDR3 length equals 13 residues. This chain's CDR3 is CASRREDTGELFF. The DNA for the CDR3 is TGTGCCAGCAGGAGGGAGGACACCGGGGAGCTGTTTTTT.